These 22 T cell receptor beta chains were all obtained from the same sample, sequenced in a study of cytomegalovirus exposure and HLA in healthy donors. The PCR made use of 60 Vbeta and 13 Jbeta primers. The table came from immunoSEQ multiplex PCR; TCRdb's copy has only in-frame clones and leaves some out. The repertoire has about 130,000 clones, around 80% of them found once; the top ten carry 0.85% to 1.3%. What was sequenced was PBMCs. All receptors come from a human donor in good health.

The CDR3 coding sequence is TGTGCCAGCAGCCAGGACGCCGGGACAGTAACCTACGAGCAGTACTTC. This codes for CASSQDAGTVTYEQYF. The V gene is TRBV4-2, the J gene TRBJ2-7, with 7 bases lining up with TRBD1. With 3 bases clipped from V and 2 bases from J, the junction kept 10 bases outside the gene matches. The CDR3 is 16 amino acids. Germline V gives CDR1 LGHNA, CDR2 YNFKEQ.

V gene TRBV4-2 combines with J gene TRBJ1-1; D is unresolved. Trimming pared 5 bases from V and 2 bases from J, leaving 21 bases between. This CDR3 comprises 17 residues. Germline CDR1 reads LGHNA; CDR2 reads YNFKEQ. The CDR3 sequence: CASSLAAWAGSNTEAFF. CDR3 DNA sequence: TGTGCCAGCAGCTTGGCCGCTTGGGCAGGCAGCAACACTGAAGCTTTCTTT.

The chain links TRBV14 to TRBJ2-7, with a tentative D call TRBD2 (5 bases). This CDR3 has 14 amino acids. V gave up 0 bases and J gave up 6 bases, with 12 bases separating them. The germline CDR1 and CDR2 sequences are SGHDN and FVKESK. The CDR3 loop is CASSQDPGMGEQYF. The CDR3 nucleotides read TGTGCCAGCAGCCAAGATCCGGGAATGGGCGAGCAGTACTTC.

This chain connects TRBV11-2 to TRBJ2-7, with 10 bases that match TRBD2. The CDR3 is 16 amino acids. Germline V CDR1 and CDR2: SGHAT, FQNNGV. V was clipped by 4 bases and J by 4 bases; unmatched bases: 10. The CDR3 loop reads CASSWVLAGRRYEQYF. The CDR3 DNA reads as TGTGCCAGCAGCTGGGTACTAGCGGGGCGACGGTACGAGCAGTACTTC.

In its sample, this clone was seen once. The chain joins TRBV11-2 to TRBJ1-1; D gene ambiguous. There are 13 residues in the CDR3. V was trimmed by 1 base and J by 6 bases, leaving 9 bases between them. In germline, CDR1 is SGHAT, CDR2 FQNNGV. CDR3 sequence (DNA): TGTGCCAGCAGCTTAGTAATCCTCGCTGAAGCTTTCTTT. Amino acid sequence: CASSLVILAEAFF.

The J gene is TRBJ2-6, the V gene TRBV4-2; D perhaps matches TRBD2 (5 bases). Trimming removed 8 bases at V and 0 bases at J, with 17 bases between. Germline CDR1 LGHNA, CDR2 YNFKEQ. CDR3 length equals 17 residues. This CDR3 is CASHPGVRSSGANVLTF. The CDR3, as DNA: TGTGCCAGCCACCCCGGGGTACGAAGCTCTGGGGCCAACGTCCTGACTTTC.

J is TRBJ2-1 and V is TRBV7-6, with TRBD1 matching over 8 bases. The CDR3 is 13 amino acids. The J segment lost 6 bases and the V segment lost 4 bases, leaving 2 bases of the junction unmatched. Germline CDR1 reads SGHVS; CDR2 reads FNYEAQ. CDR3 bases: TGTGCCAGCAGCTCCGGGACAGGCAATGAGCAGTTCTTC. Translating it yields CASSSGTGNEQFF.

The CDR3, as DNA: TGTGCCAGCAGTTACGTGGGGGGCAATGAGCAGTTCTTC. Its protein is CASSYVGGNEQFF. This sequence joins TRBV6-5 and TRBJ2-1, with D tentatively TRBD2 (6 bases). V lost 2 bases and J 6 bases, leaving 8 bases between the germline ends. The length of the CDR3 is 13 residues. Looked up from germline, CDR1 is MNHEY and CDR2 is SVGAGI.

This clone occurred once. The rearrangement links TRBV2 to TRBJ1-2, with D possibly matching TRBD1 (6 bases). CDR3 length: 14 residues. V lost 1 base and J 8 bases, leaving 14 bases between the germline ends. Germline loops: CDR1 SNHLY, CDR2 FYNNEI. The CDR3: CASSEEGRGRGYTF. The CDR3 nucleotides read TGTGCCAGCAGTGAAGAGGGCAGGGGTAGGGGCTACACCTTC.

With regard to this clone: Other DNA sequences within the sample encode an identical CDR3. CDR3 nucleotides: TGTGCCAGCAGTGCCAGGTTAGCGGGGGACAATCAGCCCCAGCATTTT. Translating gives CASSARLAGDNQPQHF. This rearrangement joins TRBV6-1 to TRBJ1-5; the D gene is possibly TRBD1 (5 bases). The CDR3 runs 16 residues. CDR1 MNHNS and CDR2 SASEGT come from the germline V gene. Trimming left V 4 bases short and J 3 bases short, with 16 bases between.

CDR3 region: CASSTTGNNYGYTF. CDR3 DNA sequence: TGTGCCAGCAGTACGACAGGAAATAACTATGGCTACACCTTC. The V call is TRBV27, the J call TRBJ1-2, with D tentatively TRBD1 (6 bases). The CDR3 length is 14 residues. Trimming removed 5 bases at V and 1 base at J, with 11 bases between. Germline V lookup: CDR1 MNHEY, CDR2 SMNVEV (reference sequence).

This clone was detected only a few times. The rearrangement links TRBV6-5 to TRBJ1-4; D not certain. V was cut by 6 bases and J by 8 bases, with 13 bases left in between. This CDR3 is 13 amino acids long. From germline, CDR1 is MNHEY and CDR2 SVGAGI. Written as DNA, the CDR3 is TGTGCCAGCAGCAGCGGACCGGGAGAAAAACTGTTTTTT. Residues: CASSSGPGEKLFF.

The CDR3 loop reads CASSYLLGLAGLLETQYF. The CDR3 DNA reads as TGTGCCAGCAGCTACCTTCTTGGGCTAGCGGGATTGTTGGAGACCCAGTACTTC. The rearrangement uses TRBV7-2 and TRBJ2-5, with 9 bases identical to TRBD2. This CDR3 region has 18 residues. Germline V gives CDR1 SGHTA, CDR2 FQGNSA. Trimming removed 4 bases from V and 5 bases from J; junction bases left unmatched: 17.

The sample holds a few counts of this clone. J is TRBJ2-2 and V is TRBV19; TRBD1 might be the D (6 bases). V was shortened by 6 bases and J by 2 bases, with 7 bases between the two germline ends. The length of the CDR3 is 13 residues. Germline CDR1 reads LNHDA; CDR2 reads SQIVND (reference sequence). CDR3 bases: TGTGCCAGTAGACAGGGCAACACCGGGGAGCTGTTTTTT. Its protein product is CASRQGNTGELFF.

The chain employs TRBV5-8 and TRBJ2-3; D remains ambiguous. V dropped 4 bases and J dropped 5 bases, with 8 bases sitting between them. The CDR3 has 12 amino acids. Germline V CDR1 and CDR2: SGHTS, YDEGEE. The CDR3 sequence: CASSTPLDTQYF. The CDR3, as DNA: TGTGCCAGCAGCACTCCGTTAGATACGCAGTATTTT.

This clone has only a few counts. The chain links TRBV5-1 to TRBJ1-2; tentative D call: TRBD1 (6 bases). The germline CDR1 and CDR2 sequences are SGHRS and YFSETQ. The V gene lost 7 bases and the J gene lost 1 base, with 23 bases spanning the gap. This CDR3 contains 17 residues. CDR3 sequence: CASSSTDSNSHNYGYTF. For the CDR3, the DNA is TGCGCCAGCTCATCGACGGACAGCAATAGCCATAACTATGGCTACACCTTC.

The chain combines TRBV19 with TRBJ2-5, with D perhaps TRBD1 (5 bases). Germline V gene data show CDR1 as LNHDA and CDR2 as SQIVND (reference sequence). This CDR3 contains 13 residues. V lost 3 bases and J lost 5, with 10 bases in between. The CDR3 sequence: CASSMGQMETQYF. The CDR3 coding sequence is TGTGCCAGTAGTATGGGGCAGATGGAGACCCAGTACTTC.

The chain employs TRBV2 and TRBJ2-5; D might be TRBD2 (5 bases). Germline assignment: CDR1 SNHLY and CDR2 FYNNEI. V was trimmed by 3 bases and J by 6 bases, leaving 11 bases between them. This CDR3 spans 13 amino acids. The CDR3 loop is CASSDRNGKTQYF. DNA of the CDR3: TGTGCCAGCAGTGACAGGAACGGGAAGACCCAGTACTTC.

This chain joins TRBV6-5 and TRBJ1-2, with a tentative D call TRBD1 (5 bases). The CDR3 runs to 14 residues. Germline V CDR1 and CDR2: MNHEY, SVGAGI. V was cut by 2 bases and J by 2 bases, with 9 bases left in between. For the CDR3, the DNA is TGTGCCAGCAGTTACGGAGGGGCGAACTATGGCTACACCTTC. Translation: CASSYGGANYGYTF.

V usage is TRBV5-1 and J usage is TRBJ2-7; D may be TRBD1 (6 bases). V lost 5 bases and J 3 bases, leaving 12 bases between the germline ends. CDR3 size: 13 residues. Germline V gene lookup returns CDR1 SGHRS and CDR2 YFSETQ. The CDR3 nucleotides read TGCGCCAGCAGAACCGGGACATACTACGAGCAGTACTTC. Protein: CASRTGTYYEQYF.

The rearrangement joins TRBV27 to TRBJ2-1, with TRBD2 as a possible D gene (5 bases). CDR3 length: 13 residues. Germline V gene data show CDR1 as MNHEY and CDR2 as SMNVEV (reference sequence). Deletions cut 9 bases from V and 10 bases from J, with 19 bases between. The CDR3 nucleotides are TGTGCCAGTAAAATTGGCCGGGGAAGCGAGCAGTTCTTC. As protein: CASKIGRGSEQFF.

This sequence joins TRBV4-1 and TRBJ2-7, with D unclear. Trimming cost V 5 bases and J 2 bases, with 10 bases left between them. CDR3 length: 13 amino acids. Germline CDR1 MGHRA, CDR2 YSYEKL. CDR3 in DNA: TGCGCCAGCAGCTACTCGGGTCCCTACGAGCAGTACTTC. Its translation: CASSYSGPYEQYF.